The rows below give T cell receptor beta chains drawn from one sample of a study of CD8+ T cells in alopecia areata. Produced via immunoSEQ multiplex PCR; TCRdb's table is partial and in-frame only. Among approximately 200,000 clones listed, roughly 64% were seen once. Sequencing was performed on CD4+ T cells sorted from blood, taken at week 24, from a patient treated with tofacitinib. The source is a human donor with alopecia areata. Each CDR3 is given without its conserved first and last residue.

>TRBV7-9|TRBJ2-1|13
ASSRRGSSYNEQF
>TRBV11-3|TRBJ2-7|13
ASSLGQENSYEQY
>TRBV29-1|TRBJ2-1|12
SVEGGGRLSRRF
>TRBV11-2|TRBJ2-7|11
ASSRDGFYEQY
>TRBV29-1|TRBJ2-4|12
SVEDSIAKNIQY
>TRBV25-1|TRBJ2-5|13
ASGYLGQGTETQY
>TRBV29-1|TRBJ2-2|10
TGGEATGELF
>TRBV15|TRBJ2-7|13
ATSSPGTTPYEQY
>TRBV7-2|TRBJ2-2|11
ASSLALMGELF
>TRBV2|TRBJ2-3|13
ASSAVLAWTDTQY
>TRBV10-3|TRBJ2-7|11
AISSGTVYEQY
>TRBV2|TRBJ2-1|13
ATTVAGGSYNEQF
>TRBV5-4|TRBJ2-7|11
ASSFTGDYEQY
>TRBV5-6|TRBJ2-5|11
ASSLGSQETQY
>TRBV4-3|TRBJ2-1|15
ASSQDPLAGGLNEQF
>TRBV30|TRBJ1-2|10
ADRTEGAHYT
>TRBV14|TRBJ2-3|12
ASSDRPGGDTQY
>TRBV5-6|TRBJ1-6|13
ASSLPGTKGSPLH
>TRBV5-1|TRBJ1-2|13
ASMTETVSSKGYT
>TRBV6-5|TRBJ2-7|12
ASSRGGQAYEQY
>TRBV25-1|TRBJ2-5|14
ASRGWTSGEEKTQY
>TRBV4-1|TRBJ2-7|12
ASSLEGQVSEQY
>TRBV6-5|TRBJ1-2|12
ASMAQRTSYGYT
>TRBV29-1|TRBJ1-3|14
SVVSGRGAVGNTIY
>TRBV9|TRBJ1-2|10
ASSVGGYGYT
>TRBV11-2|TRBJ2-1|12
ASSYGQGRDEQF
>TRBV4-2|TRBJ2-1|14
ASSQRTSGGAYEQF
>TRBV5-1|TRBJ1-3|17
ASSSTPGTGASSGNTIY
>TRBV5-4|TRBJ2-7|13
ASSIEPGFPYEQY
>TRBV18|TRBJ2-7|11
ASSTVSLYEQY
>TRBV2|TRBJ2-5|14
ASSSSGTGKQETQY
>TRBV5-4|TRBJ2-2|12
ASSFRGGAGELF
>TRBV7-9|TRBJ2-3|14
ASSPSGLAFTDTQY
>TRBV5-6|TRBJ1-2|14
ASRPSRQGNLYGYT
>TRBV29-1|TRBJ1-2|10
SVQDSNYGYT
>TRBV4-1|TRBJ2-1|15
ASSPRASGDVGNEQF
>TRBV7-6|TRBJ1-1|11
ASSQDRDTEAF
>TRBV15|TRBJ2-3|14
ATSRDRPGAADTQY